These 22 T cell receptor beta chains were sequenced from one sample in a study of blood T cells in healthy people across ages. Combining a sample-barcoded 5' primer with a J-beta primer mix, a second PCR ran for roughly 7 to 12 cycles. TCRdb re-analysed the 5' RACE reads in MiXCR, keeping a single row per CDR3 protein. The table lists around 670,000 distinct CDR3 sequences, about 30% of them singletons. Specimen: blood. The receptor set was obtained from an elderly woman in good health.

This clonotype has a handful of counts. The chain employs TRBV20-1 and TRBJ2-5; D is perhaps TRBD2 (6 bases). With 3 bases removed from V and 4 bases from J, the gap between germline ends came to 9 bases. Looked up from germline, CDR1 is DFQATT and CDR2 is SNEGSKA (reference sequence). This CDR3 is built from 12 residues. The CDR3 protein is CSASKEGETQYF. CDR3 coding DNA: TGCAGTGCTAGTAAGGAGGGAGAGACCCAGTACTTC.

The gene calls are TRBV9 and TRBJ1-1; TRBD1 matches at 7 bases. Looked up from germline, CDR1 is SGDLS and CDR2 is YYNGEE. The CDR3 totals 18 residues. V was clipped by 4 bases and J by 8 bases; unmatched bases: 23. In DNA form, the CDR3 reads TGTGCCAGCAGCCCAACGTTTTCTCGGACAGGCAGGGGCTCGGAAGCTTTCTTT. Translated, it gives CASSPTFSRTGRGSEAFF. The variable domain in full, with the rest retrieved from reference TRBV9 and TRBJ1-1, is DSGVTQTPKHLITATGQRVTLRCSPRSGDLSVYWYQQSLDQGLQFLIQYYNGEERAKGNILERFSAQQFPDLHSELNLSSLELGDSALYFCASSPTFSRTGRGSEAFFGQGTRLTVV.

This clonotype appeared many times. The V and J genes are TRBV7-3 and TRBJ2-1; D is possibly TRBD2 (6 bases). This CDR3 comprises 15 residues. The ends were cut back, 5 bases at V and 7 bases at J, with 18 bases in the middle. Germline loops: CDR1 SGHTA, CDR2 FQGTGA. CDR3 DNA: TGTGCCAGCAGCGCCGCTCGGGGGAGTTATAATGAGCAGTTCTTC. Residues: CASSAARGSYNEQFF.

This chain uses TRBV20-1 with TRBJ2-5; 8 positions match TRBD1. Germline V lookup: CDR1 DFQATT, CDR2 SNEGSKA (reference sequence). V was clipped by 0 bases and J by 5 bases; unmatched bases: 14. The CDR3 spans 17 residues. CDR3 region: CSARDAEGRGLSETQYF. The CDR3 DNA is TGCAGTGCTAGAGACGCTGAGGGCAGGGGGCTTTCGGAGACCCAGTACTTC.

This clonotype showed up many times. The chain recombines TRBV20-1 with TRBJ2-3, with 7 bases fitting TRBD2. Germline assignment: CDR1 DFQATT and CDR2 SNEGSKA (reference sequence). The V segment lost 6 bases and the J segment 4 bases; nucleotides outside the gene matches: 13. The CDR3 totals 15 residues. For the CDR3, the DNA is TGCAGTGCCCCCTCCCCTAGCGGATACTCAGATACGCAGTATTTT. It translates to CSAPSPSGYSDTQYF.

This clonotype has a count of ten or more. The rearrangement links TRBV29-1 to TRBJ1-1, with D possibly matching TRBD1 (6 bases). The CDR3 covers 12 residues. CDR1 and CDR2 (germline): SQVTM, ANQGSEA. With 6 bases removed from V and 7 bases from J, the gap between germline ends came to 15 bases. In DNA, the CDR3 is TGCAGCGTAAACAGGGATTTTGGTGAAGCTTTCTTT. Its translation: CSVNRDFGEAFF.

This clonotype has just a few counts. The chain's CDR3 is CSAEGQINEKLFF. The CDR3 coding sequence is TGCAGTGCTGAAGGACAGATTAATGAAAAACTGTTTTTT. The genes are TRBV20-1 and TRBJ1-4, with a tentative D call TRBD1 (6 bases). Germline V lookup: CDR1 DFQATT, CDR2 SNEGSKA (reference sequence). The CDR3 has 13 amino acids. Trimming stripped 5 bases from V and 4 bases from J, with 11 bases between.

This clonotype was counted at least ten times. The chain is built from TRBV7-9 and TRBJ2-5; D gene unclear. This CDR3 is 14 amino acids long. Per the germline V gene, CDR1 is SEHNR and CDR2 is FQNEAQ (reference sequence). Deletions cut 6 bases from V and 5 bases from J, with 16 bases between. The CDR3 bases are TGTGCCAGCAGTCACTCTGAACTGAGGGAGACCCAGTACTTC. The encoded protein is CASSHSELRETQYF.

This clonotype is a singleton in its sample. CDR3 DNA sequence: TGTGCCAGCAGCTCCCGACCCGGGGGGAACACCGGGGAGCTGTTTTTT. Translating gives CASSSRPGGNTGELFF. The chain is built from TRBV6-2 or TRBV6-3 and TRBJ2-2, with D tentatively TRBD2 (6 bases). This CDR3 spans 16 amino acids. V was clipped by 6 bases and J by 1 base, with 15 bases between them. The germline gives CDR1 MNHEY, CDR2 SVGEGT.

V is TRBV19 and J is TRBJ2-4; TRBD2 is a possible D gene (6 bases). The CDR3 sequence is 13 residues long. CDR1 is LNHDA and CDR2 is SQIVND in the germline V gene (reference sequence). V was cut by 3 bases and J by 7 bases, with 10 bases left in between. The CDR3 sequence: CASSMSGGNIQYF. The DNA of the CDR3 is TGTGCCAGTAGTATGTCTGGGGGGAACATTCAGTACTTC.

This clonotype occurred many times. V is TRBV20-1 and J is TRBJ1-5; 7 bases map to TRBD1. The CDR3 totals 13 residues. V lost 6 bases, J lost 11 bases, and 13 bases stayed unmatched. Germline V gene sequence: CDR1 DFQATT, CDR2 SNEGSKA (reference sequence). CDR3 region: CSAATGVESAQHF. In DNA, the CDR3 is TGCAGTGCCGCAACAGGGGTGGAATCAGCCCAGCATTTT.

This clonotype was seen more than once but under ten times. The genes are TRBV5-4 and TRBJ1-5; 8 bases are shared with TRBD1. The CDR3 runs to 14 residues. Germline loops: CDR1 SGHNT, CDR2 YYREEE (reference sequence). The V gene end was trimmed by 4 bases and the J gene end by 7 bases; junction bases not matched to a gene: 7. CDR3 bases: TGTGCCAGCAGCCCCGGACAGGGTGAACAGCCCCAGCATTTT. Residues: CASSPGQGEQPQHF.

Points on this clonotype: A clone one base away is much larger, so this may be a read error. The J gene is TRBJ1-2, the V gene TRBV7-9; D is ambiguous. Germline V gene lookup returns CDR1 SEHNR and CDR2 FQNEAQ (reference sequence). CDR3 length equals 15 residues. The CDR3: CANSLAANTNYGYTF. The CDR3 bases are TGTGCCAACAGCTTAGCGGCGAATACTAACTATGGCTACACCTTC.

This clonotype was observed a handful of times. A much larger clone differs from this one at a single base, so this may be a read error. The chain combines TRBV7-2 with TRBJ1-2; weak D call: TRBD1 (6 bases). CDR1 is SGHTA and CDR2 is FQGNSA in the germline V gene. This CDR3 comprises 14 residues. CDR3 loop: CASSFPGQSYGHTF. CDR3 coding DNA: TGTGCCAGCAGCTTTCCCGGACAGTCCTATGGCCACACCTTC.

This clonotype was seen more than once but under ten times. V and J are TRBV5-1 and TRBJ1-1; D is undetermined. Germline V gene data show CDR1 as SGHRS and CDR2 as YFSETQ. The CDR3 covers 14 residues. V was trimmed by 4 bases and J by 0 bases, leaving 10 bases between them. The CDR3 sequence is CASSGGRLNTEAFF. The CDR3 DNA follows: TGCGCCAGCAGCGGAGGACGGTTGAACACTGAAGCTTTCTTT.

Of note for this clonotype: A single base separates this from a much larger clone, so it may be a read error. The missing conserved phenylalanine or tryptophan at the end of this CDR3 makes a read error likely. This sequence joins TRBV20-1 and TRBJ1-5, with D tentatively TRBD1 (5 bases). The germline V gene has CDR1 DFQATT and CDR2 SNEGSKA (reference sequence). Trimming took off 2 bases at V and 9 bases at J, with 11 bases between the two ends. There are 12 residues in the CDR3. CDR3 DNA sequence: TGCAGTGCTAGACCGGGGCCCTGGCCCCAGCATTGT. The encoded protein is CSARPGPWPQHC.

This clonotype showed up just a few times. CDR3 bases: TGTGCCAGCAGGTATACCGGGACAGTAAACTTCGAAGCTTTCTTT. Amino acids: CASRYTGTVNFEAFF. This rearrangement joins TRBV2 to TRBJ1-1; TRBD1 matches 7 bases. This CDR3 is 15 amino acids long. Germline CDR1 reads SNHLY; CDR2 reads FYNNEI. V was clipped by 6 bases and J by 8 bases; unmatched bases: 15.

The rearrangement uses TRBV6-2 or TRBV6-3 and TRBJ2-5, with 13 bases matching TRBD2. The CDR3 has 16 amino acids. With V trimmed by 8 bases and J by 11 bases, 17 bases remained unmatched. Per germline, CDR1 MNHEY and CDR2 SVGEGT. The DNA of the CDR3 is TGTGCCAGCTACCCGATACTAGCGGGGGGGTACAATGAGCAGTACTTC. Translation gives CASYPILAGGYNEQYF.

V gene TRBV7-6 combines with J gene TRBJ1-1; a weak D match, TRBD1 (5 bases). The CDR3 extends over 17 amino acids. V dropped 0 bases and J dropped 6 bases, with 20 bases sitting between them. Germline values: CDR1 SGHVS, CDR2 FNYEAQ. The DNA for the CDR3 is TGTGCCAGCAGCTTAGCGCGATTCCCAGGGCCCGGGGCTGAAGCTTTCTTT. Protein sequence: CASSLARFPGPGAEAFF.

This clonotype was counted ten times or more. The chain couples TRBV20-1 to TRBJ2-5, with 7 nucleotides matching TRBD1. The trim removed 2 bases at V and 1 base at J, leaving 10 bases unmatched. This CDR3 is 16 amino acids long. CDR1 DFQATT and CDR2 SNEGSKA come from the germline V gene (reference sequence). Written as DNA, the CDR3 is TGCAGTGCTAGATGGGGACAGTTTAACTCCCAAGAGACCCAGTACTTC. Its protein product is CSARWGQFNSQETQYF.

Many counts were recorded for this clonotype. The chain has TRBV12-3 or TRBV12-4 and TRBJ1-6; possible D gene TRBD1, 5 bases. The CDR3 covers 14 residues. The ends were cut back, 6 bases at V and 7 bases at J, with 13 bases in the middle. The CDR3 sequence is CASRPGTENSPLHF. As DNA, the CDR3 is TGTGCCAGCAGGCCGGGGACGGAGAATTCACCCCTCCACTTT.

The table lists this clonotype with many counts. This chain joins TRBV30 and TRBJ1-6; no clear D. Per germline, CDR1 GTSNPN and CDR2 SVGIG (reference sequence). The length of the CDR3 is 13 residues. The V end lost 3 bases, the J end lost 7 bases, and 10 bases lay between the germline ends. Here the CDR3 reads CAWRNGPNSPLHF. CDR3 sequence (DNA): TGTGCCTGGAGGAACGGGCCGAATTCACCCCTCCACTTT.